These 13 T cell receptor beta chains share one sample of origin, sequenced in a study of CD8 T cells in ankylosing spondylitis (dated by TCRdb to 2016 to 2017). Receptor amplification or capture employed 5' RACE. The sample was run on an Illumina HiSeq 2500. TCRdb applied fastp at Q25 and MiXCR to the public reads, then kept only in-frame beta chains. Rows matching on CDR3 protein sequence are summarized as one entry with the most common DNA and genes. Present in this sample are 150,000 or so distinct CDR3 sequences, 9.8% of which were seen just once. The ten largest clonotypes hold less than 15% of the sample. The sample comprised blood, either unsorted or a sorted T cell fraction (not recorded which). The source of these receptors is a female donor with ankylosing spondylitis or in good health (not recorded which).

In its sample, this clonotype ranks as medium-sized. The V call is TRBV12-3 or TRBV12-4, the J call TRBJ2-1, with D unresolved. V lost 5 bases and J 8 bases, leaving 10 bases between the germline ends. This CDR3 spans 12 amino acids. The CDR3 region has the DNA TGTGCCAGCAGTCAAGTTCCGGATGAGCAGTTCTTC. This encodes CASSQVPDEQFF.

This clonotype was counted between two and nine times. V is TRBV16 and J is TRBJ2-7; D might be TRBD2 (6 bases). Germline CDR1 KGHSY, CDR2 FQNENV. The CDR3 covers 16 residues. V lost 5 bases to trimming and J lost 6 bases, with 23 bases between them. The CDR3 region is CASSGEAETAAGEQYF. The CDR3 nucleotides read TGTGCCAGCAGCGGGGAGGCAGAGACCGCGGCTGGCGAGCAGTACTTC.

This clonotype was detected only a few times. This chain connects TRBV7-6 to TRBJ2-1, with D possibly matching TRBD2 (6 bases). The V end was cut by 5 bases, the J end by 0 bases, with 20 bases between. The CDR3 covers 18 residues. Per the germline V gene, CDR1 is SGHVS and CDR2 is FNYEAQ. The CDR3, as DNA: TGTGCCAGCAGCCCATCTAGTGCCCTAGCGAGCTCCTACAATGAGCAGTTCTTC. Translation: CASSPSSALASSYNEQFF.

This clonotype has ten or more counts. The CDR3 DNA sequence: TGTGCCAGCAGTTTAGGCCAAAGCTCCTACAATGAGCAGTTCTTC. This translates into CASSLGQSSYNEQFF. V usage is TRBV12-3 or TRBV12-4 and J usage is TRBJ2-1, with D uncertain. The CDR3 spans 15 residues. The germline V and J ends were trimmed by 1 base and 0 bases, with 7 bases remaining between them.

This clonotype was observed many times. The rearrangement uses TRBV4-2 and TRBJ2-6; D possibly corresponds to TRBD1 (5 bases). This CDR3 spans 18 amino acids. Trimming pared 4 bases from V and 0 bases from J, leaving 16 bases between. In germline, CDR1 is LGHNA, CDR2 YNFKEQ. The CDR3 reads CASSPSQGLSSGANVLTF. The CDR3 DNA is TGTGCCAGCAGCCCCAGCCAGGGCCTAAGCTCTGGGGCCAACGTCCTGACTTTC.

This clonotype came up a few times. The chain couples TRBV28 to TRBJ2-1; D is unresolved. Germline values: CDR1 MDHEN, CDR2 SYDVKM. Trimming removed 6 bases at V and 2 bases at J, with 14 bases between. The CDR3 has 15 amino acids. This CDR3 is CASSFDGAAYNEQFF. In DNA, the CDR3 is TGTGCCAGCAGCTTCGACGGTGCGGCCTACAATGAGCAGTTCTTC.

This chain links TRBV19 with TRBJ2-7; 10 nucleotides match TRBD1. The CDR3 is made up of 16 amino acids. After removal of 5 bases from V and 1 base from J, the junction contained 8 bases not matched to a gene. Germline V lookup: CDR1 LNHDA, CDR2 SQIVND (reference sequence). CDR3 nucleotides: TGTGCCAGTAGTCCCAGACAGGGGGCTTCTTCCTACGAGCAGTACTTC. It is translated as CASSPRQGASSYEQYF. Supplemented by reference TRBV19 and TRBJ2-7, the full variable domain reads DGGITQSPKYLFRKEGQNVTLSCEQNLNHDAMYWYRQDPGQGLRLIYYSQIVNDFQKGDIAEGYSVSREKKESFPLTVTSAQKNPTAFYLCASSPRQGASSYEQYFGPGTRLTVT.

V gene TRBV6-5 combines with J gene TRBJ2-1; tentatively, D is TRBD2 (6 bases). Germline CDR1 is MNHEY and CDR2 is SVGAGI. Trimming shortened V by 2 bases and J by 0 bases, and 11 bases separated the two germline ends. This CDR3 comprises 16 residues. As DNA, the CDR3 is TGTGCCAGCAGTTACCCTAGCGCCAACTCCTACAATGAGCAGTTCTTC. It encodes CASSYPSANSYNEQFF.

This clonotype was recorded at least ten times. The chain links TRBV4-3 to TRBJ1-1; D gene uncertain. V gave up 2 bases and J gave up 1 base, with 5 bases separating them. The CDR3 has 13 amino acids. Germline loops: CDR1 LGHNA, CDR2 YSLEER. The CDR3 loop is CASSQTENTEAFF. In nucleotides, the CDR3 is TGCGCCAGCAGCCAAACAGAGAACACTGAAGCTTTCTTT.

This clonotype has only a few counts. V gene TRBV6-5 combines with J gene TRBJ2-5; 7 bases agree with TRBD2. V lost 1 base and J lost 5; bases outside the gene matches: 13. Germline-derived CDR1 and CDR2 are MNHEY and SVGAGI. This CDR3 has 17 residues. CDR3 region: CASSYYNRAGSAETQYF. CDR3 sequence (DNA): TGTGCCAGCAGTTACTATAACAGAGCGGGATCTGCGGAGACCCAGTACTTC.

This clonotype was counted only a few times. The chain combines TRBV4-3 with TRBJ2-7; D gene unclear. Germline lookup yields CDR1 LGHNA and CDR2 YSLEER. The CDR3 has 15 residues. Trimming pared 0 bases from V and 3 bases from J, leaving 12 bases between. The CDR3 nucleotides read TGCGCCAGCAGCCAAGATCGCTCAGCGATCTACGAGCAGTACTTC. Translated, it gives CASSQDRSAIYEQYF.

The chain recombines TRBV7-9 with TRBJ2-3, with 10 nucleotides matching TRBD2. Per the germline V gene, CDR1 is SEHNR and CDR2 is FQNEAQ (reference sequence). CDR3 length: 16 amino acids. V was clipped by 5 bases and J by 2 bases; unmatched bases: 7. The CDR3 nucleotides read TGTGCCAGCAGCGACTTAGCGGGAGGACTCACAGATACGCAGTATTTT. Translating it yields CASSDLAGGLTDTQYF. Full variable domain (missing parts from reference TRBV7-9 and TRBJ2-3): DTGVSQNPRHKITKRGQNVTFRCDPISEHNRLYWYRQTLGQGPEFLTYFQNEAQLEKSRLLSDRFSAERPKGSFSTLEIQRTEQGDSAMYLCASSDLAGGLTDTQYFGPGTRLTVL.

The chain couples TRBV20-1 to TRBJ1-1, with D unresolved. The CDR3 extends over 13 amino acids. V lost 3 bases, J lost 1 base, and 9 bases lay in between. CDR1 and CDR2 from the germline V gene are DFQATT and SNEGSKA (reference sequence). CDR3: CSASHGKNTEAFF. The CDR3 DNA reads TGCAGTGCTAGTCACGGAAAGAACACTGAAGCTTTCTTT.